These 24 T cell receptor beta chains share one sample of origin, sequenced in a study of blood T cell repertoires in COVID-19. Profiled with immunoSEQ multiplex PCR; TCRdb holds only in-frame clones, not every one. The sample has 90,000 to 150,000 clones; almost 90% are singletons. Sequenced: peripheral blood. Receptors originate from a woman in her forties or fifties with active or convalescent COVID-19.

The gene calls are TRBV28 and TRBJ2-3, with 13 bases fitting TRBD2. Germline loops: CDR1 MDHEN, CDR2 SYDVKM. V lost 5 bases to trimming and J lost 6 bases; unmatched junction nucleotides: 8. This CDR3 has 16 residues. The CDR3 nucleotides read TGTGCCAGCAGTCGGACTAGCGGGAGATCAAGGGATACGCAGTATTTT. Its translation: CASSRTSGRSRDTQYF.

This chain links TRBV30 with TRBJ2-1; 11 nucleotides match TRBD2. The CDR3 is 16 amino acids. The V gene end was trimmed by 2 bases and the J gene end by 4 bases; junction bases not matched to a gene: 7. Germline CDR1 GTSNPN, CDR2 SVGIG (reference sequence). The CDR3, as DNA: TGTGCCTGGAGTCCCAAGACTAGCGGGGCTTACAATGAGCAGTTCTTC. It yields the protein CAWSPKTSGAYNEQFF.

This clone was seen a handful of times. The chain uses TRBV30 and TRBJ1-1; TRBD1 matches 8 bases. V trimming: 3 bases; J trimming: 4 bases; junction bases outside the gene matches: 10. The CDR3 contains 15 residues. Per germline, CDR1 GTSNPN and CDR2 SVGIG (reference sequence). CDR3 in amino acids: CAWRHNTGGATEAFF. CDR3 coding DNA: TGTGCCTGGAGACACAATACAGGGGGGGCCACTGAAGCTTTCTTT.

The rearrangement links TRBV5-4 to TRBJ2-7, with 11 positions matching TRBD1. The CDR3 is 13 amino acids. From germline, CDR1 is SGHNT and CDR2 YYREEE (reference sequence). V lost 7 bases to trimming and J lost 3 bases; unmatched junction nucleotides: 3. The CDR3 here is CASGQGAGYEQYF. CDR3 nucleotide sequence: TGTGCCAGCGGACAGGGGGCCGGCTACGAGCAGTACTTC.

The chain uses TRBV19 and TRBJ2-1, with TRBD2 identical over 8 bases. The germline CDR1 and CDR2 sequences are LNHDA and SQIVND (reference sequence). J gave up 2 bases and V 7 bases, and 7 bases lay outside the gene matches. The CDR3 covers 15 residues. CDR3 in amino acids: CASTTGGATYNEQFF. The CDR3 DNA follows: TGTGCCAGTACCACCGGGGGGGCTACCTACAATGAGCAGTTCTTC.

This clone appeared once. The V gene is TRBV5-1, the J gene TRBJ2-3, with 7 nucleotides matching TRBD1. Trimming removed 4 bases from V and 1 base from J; junction bases left unmatched: 12. The CDR3 is made up of 17 amino acids. Germline-derived CDR1 and CDR2 are SGHRS and YFSETQ. The CDR3 region has the DNA TGCGCCAGCAGCCAAGTAACCGGGACAGCGCGCACAGATACGCAGTATTTT. Amino acid sequence: CASSQVTGTARTDTQYF.

V is TRBV2 and J is TRBJ1-4; 7 nucleotides agree with TRBD1. Trimming cost V 4 bases and J 5 bases; bases outside gene matches: 7. Germline V gives CDR1 SNHLY, CDR2 FYNNEI. This CDR3 spans 15 amino acids. CDR3: CASSAEGGRNEKLFF. As DNA, the CDR3 is TGTGCCAGCAGTGCGGAAGGGGGCCGGAATGAAAAACTGTTTTTT.

This clone was counted once. This rearrangement joins TRBV6-5 to TRBJ2-2; D is ambiguous. Germline values: CDR1 MNHEY, CDR2 SVGAGI. V dropped 7 bases and J dropped 2 bases, with 8 bases sitting between them. The CDR3 is 13 residues long. The CDR3 coding sequence is TGTGCCAGCATAGACACCAACACCGGGGAGCTGTTTTTT. This encodes CASIDTNTGELFF.

On this clone itself: At one of its ends the junction is not consistent with the germline gene, which may arise from a read error. The rearrangement uses TRBV4-2 and TRBJ2-7; 7 nucleotides agree with TRBD2. The V gene's germline CDR1 is LGHNA and CDR2 YNFKEQ. This CDR3 has 16 residues. CDR3 loop: CASSQASGGPSDEQYF. As DNA, the CDR3 is TGTGCCAGCAGCCAAGCGTCGGGAGGTCCCTCCGACGAGCAGTACTTC.

About this clone: This sample includes further DNA sequences coding for the same CDR3. The chain couples TRBV27 to TRBJ1-1; TRBD1 matches at 8 bases. The CDR3 is 14 amino acids. J gave up 1 base and V 5 bases, and 3 bases lay outside the gene matches. The germline V gene encodes CDR1 MNHEY and CDR2 SMNVEV (reference sequence). CDR3 sequence reads: CASSPDRGNTEAFF. CDR3 in DNA: TGTGCCAGCAGTCCCGACAGGGGGAACACTGAAGCTTTCTTT.

This rearrangement joins TRBV2 to TRBJ2-7; D might be TRBD2 (5 bases). V lost 1 base, J lost 3 bases, and 10 bases lay in between. Germline values: CDR1 SNHLY, CDR2 FYNNEI. The CDR3 length is 14 residues. The DNA of the CDR3 is TGTGCCAGCAGTGAAGGGTTCGGGATCTACGAGCAGTACTTC. Its translation: CASSEGFGIYEQYF.

A word on this clone: A much larger clone lies one base from this, so it may be a read error. The genes are TRBV11-2 and TRBJ2-1; no clear D gene. CDR1 SGHAT and CDR2 FQNNGV come from the germline V gene. The CDR3 has 12 amino acids. Trimming pared 5 bases from V and 3 bases from J, leaving 5 bases between. CDR3 protein: CASSRDYNEQFF. In DNA, the CDR3 is TGTGCCAGCAGCCGAGACTACAATGAGCAGTTCTTC. The whole variable domain, remainder taken from reference TRBV11-2 and TRBJ2-1, is EAGVAQSPRYKIIEKRQSVAFWCNPISGHATLYWYQQILGQGPKLLIQFQNNGVVDDSQLPKDRFSAERLKGVDSTLKIQPAKLEDSAVYLCASSRDYNEQFFGPGTRLTVL.

This chain uses TRBV4-1 with TRBJ1-2, with TRBD1 matching over 9 bases. V was pared by 3 bases and J by 1 base, with 3 bases of the junction left unmatched. The CDR3 has 15 residues. From germline, CDR1 is MGHRA and CDR2 YSYEKL. The CDR3 protein is CASSQGTGHNYGYTF. The CDR3 region has the DNA TGCGCCAGCAGCCAGGGGACAGGGCATAACTATGGCTACACCTTC.

The chain joins TRBV15 to TRBJ1-3; no firm D call. Trimming shortened V by 6 bases and J by 0 bases, and 6 bases separated the two germline ends. The CDR3 length is 13 residues. Germline V gives CDR1 LNHNV, CDR2 YYDKDF (reference sequence). CDR3 sequence reads: CATSLISGNTIYF. Here the CDR3 DNA reads TGTGCCACCAGTTTAATCTCTGGAAACACCATATATTTT.

The chain carries TRBV6-6 and TRBJ2-3; TRBD2 matches at 7 bases. Trimming at V came to 6 bases and at J to 1 base, leaving 7 bases not matched to a gene. The CDR3 consists of 15 residues. Germline assignment: CDR1 MNHNY and CDR2 SVGAGI (reference sequence). The CDR3 region is CASRIEREGTDTQYF. Written as DNA, the CDR3 is TGTGCCAGCAGAATAGAGCGGGAAGGCACAGATACGCAGTATTTT.

This rearrangement joins TRBV6-1 to TRBJ1-4; D is unclear. The V gene's germline CDR1 is MNHNS and CDR2 SASEGT. V shed 2 bases and J shed 4 bases, with 14 bases lying between them. CDR3 length: 16 amino acids. The CDR3 DNA sequence: TGTGCCAGCAGTGAAACCCCGAGGGCCCATAATGAAAAACTGTTTTTT. Amino acid sequence: CASSETPRAHNEKLFF.

This clone turned up a few times. This chain uses TRBV27 with TRBJ2-1, with a weak D call TRBD2 (5 bases). The CDR3 has 14 residues. V was shortened by 6 bases and J by 4 bases, with 13 bases between the two germline ends. Germline V lookup: CDR1 MNHEY, CDR2 SMNVEV (reference sequence). Here the CDR3 reads CASSPILGYNEQFF. The CDR3 DNA reads as TGTGCCAGCAGCCCAATACTAGGATACAATGAGCAGTTCTTC.

This CDR3 is CASSLVGQRLYTF. The CDR3 DNA is TGTGCCAGCAGTTTAGTAGGACAGCGACTCTACACCTTC. This sequence joins TRBV12-3 or TRBV12-4 and TRBJ1-2; D might be TRBD1 (6 bases). The germline V and J ends were trimmed by 1 base and 10 bases, with 13 bases remaining between them. This CDR3 has 13 amino acids.

The CDR3 region is CASSDGGGSGYGYTF. The DNA of the CDR3 is TGTGCCAGCAGCGATGGGGGGGGGAGCGGTTATGGCTACACCTTC. The chain recombines TRBV7-6 with TRBJ1-2; tentative D call: TRBD1 (5 bases). Germline V lookup: CDR1 SGHVS, CDR2 FNYEAQ. The CDR3 is 15 amino acids. V shed 5 bases and J shed 5 bases, with 18 bases lying between them. The full variable domain, in which reference TRBV7-6 and TRBJ1-2 provide the parts outside the CDR3, is GAGVSQSPRYKVTKRGQDVALRCDPISGHVSLYWYRQALGQGPEFLTYFNYEAQQDKSGLPNDRFSAERPEGSISTLTIQRTEQRDSAMYRCASSDGGGSGYGYTFGSGTRLTVV.

V usage is TRBV4-2 and J usage is TRBJ2-7; perhaps TRBD2 as D (6 bases). This CDR3 contains 16 residues. Trimming shortened V by 4 bases and J by 0 bases, and 16 bases separated the two germline ends. Germline V gives CDR1 LGHNA, CDR2 YNFKEQ. The CDR3: CASSPGVAAVSYEQYF. The CDR3 region has the DNA TGTGCCAGCAGCCCCGGGGTAGCGGCCGTCTCCTACGAGCAGTACTTC.

In nucleotides, the CDR3 is TGTGCCAGCAGTTCTCTAGCGGGGAGGTCCCCGGGGGAGCAGTACTTC. Its translation is CASSSLAGRSPGEQYF. The rearrangement links TRBV11-2 to TRBJ2-7; 9 bases are a match to TRBD2. This CDR3 region has 16 residues. Germline V lookup: CDR1 SGHAT, CDR2 FQNNGV. V was pared by 6 bases and J by 7 bases, with 16 bases of the junction left unmatched. The full variable domain, its missing parts supplied by reference TRBV11-2 and TRBJ2-7, is EAGVAQSPRYKIIEKRQSVAFWCNPISGHATLYWYQQILGQGPKLLIQFQNNGVVDDSQLPKDRFSAERLKGVDSTLKIQPAKLEDSAVYLCASSSLAGRSPGEQYFGPGTRLTVT.

V gene TRBV9 combines with J gene TRBJ2-2; no clear D. The V gene lost 7 bases and the J gene lost 7 bases, with 5 bases spanning the gap. The CDR3 runs 10 residues. CDR1 SGDLS and CDR2 YYNGEE come from the germline V gene. The DNA of the CDR3 is TGTGCCAGCGGCTTCGGGGAGCTGTTTTTT. It is translated as CASGFGELFF.

The chain has TRBV4-1 and TRBJ2-1, with 9 positions matching TRBD2. In germline, CDR1 is MGHRA, CDR2 YSYEKL. This CDR3 is 17 amino acids long. V dropped 1 base and J dropped 4; count of bases not matched to a gene: 8. The CDR3 nucleotides are TGCGCCAGCAGCCAAGTATCTAGCGGGACGGGGTACAATGAGCAGTTCTTC. Encoded protein: CASSQVSSGTGYNEQFF.

The chain uses TRBV28 and TRBJ2-1; D unclear. V lost 4 bases, J lost 4 bases, and 11 bases lay in between. This CDR3 is 14 amino acids long. Germline CDR1 reads MDHEN; CDR2 reads SYDVKM. DNA for the CDR3: TGTGCCAGCAGTTCCCTGAACTATTACAATGAGCAGTTCTTC. This gives the protein CASSSLNYYNEQFF.